These T cell receptor beta chains were read from a single sample in a study of blood T cell repertoires in COVID-19. Sequenced by immunoSEQ multiplex PCR; TCRdb stores in-frame clones only, minus some. The profile shows about 84,000 clones, approximately 86% of them singletons. Sequencing input: peripheral blood. The receptors were sampled from an elderly man with active or convalescent COVID-19. CDR3s include the opening cysteine and the closing phenylalanine or tryptophan. D genes are given only for firm matches. Clone size is given for some rows only: seen once, a few or many times, or a class if the clone is expanded.

>TRBJ1-5|-|-|TRBV28
CASSPTFGSRGSNQPQHF
TGTGCCAGCAGTCCAACTTTCGGGTCCAGGGGTAGCAATCAGCCCCAGCATTTT
>TRBJ1-5|-|once|TRBV9
CASSVGVGVFQPQHF
TGTGCCAGCAGCGTAGGCGTGGGAGTCTTCCAGCCCCAGCATTTT
>TRBJ1-1|TRBD1|-|TRBV5-1
CASSWDRAGTEAFF
TGCGCCAGCAGCTGGGACAGGGCGGGGACTGAAGCTTTCTTT
>TRBJ2-7|TRBD1|once|TRBV7-6
CASSLIGGGTGVFVGTYEQYF
TGTGCCAGCAGCTTAATTGGGGGTGGGACAGGGGTATTTGTGGGAACCTACGAGCAGTACTTC
>TRBJ1-3|-|-|TRBV7-8
CASSGLGNTIYF
TGTGCCAGCAGCGGTCTAGGAAACACCATATATTTT
>TRBJ1-2|-|-|TRBV5-1
CASSLDAGGYGYTF
TGCGCCAGCAGCTTGGATGCGGGGGGATATGGCTACACCTTC
>TRBJ1-1|TRBD1|once|TRBV28
CASSGRTGVVTEAFF
TGTGCCAGCAGCGGACGGACAGGGGTAGTGACTGAAGCTTTCTTT
>TRBJ1-6|TRBD1|-|TRBV5-4
CASSFYYRGVDSPLHF
TGTGCCAGCAGCTTCTACTACAGGGGGGTTGATTCACCCCTCCACTTT
>TRBJ2-3|-|-|TRBV6-1
CASSDWGVGTDTQYF
TGTGCCAGCAGTGATTGGGGGGTTGGGACAGATACGCAGTATTTT
>TRBJ1-3|-|few|TRBV9
CASSQGSGNTIYF
TGTGCCAGCAGTCAGGGCTCTGGAAACACCATATATTTT
>TRBJ2-3|TRBD2|-|TRBV27
CASSERTSTDTQYF
TGTGCCAGCAGTGAAAGGACTAGTACAGATACGCAGTATTTT
>TRBJ2-3|-|-|TRBV2
CASSELAGRAADTQYF
TGTGCCAGCAGTGAATTGGCGGGAAGGGCAGCAGATACGCAGTATTTT
>TRBJ2-1|TRBD2|-|TRBV28
CASNLAGVRNEQFF
TGTGCCAGCAACCTAGCGGGAGTACGTAATGAGCAGTTCTTC
>TRBJ2-5|-|-|TRBV5-5
CASSVQDMAGETQYF
TGTGCCAGCAGCGTTCAGGATATGGCGGGGGAGACCCAGTACTTC
>TRBJ1-2|-|-|TRBV6-1
CASSEGLAYGYTF
TGTGCCAGCAGTGAAGGCCTGGCCTATGGCTACACCTTC
>TRBJ1-1|-|few|TRBV14
CASSHHSRRKEAFF
TGTGCCAGCAGCCATCACAGCAGGAGGAAAGAAGCTTTCTTT
>TRBJ1-1|-|-|TRBV18
CASSVLEDTEAFF
TGTGCCAGCTCAGTCCTAGAGGACACTGAAGCTTTCTTT
>TRBJ2-2|TRBD1|-|TRBV5-4
CASSSRQGAITGELFF
TGTGCCAGCAGCTCCAGACAGGGGGCGATTACCGGGGAGCTGTTTTTT
>TRBJ2-1|TRBD2|once|TRBV6-4
CASSPLAGAYNEQFF
TGTGCCAGCAGTCCTCTAGCGGGTGCCTACAATGAGCAGTTCTTC
>TRBJ2-7|TRBD2|-|TRBV7-2
CASSSASAGTTEYF
TGTGCCAGCAGCTCCGCTTCAGCGGGGACTACGGAGTACTTC
>TRBJ1-2|-|once|TRBV6-5
CASSRDRNYGYTF
TGTGCCAGCAGTCGTGACAGAAACTATGGCTACACCTTC
>TRBJ2-3|TRBD2|-|TRBV10-3
CAISDVGGRRGTDTQYF
TGTGCCATCAGTGATGTTGGCGGGAGAAGGGGCACAGATACGCAGTATTTT
>TRBJ1-2|-|-|TRBV28
CASSLGTHDYGYTF
TGTGCCAGCAGTTTAGGGACACATGACTATGGCTACACCTTC
>TRBJ1-4|-|few|TRBV2
CASSETGQSNEKLFF
TGTGCCAGCAGTGAAACAGGGCAGTCTAATGAAAAACTGTTTTTT
>TRBJ2-2|TRBD2|-|TRBV5-5
CASSKLAGGPSGELFF
TGTGCCAGCAGCAAATTAGCGGGAGGGCCGTCCGGGGAGCTGTTTTTT
>TRBJ1-1|-|-|TRBV15
CATSRMVAGAGTEAFF
TGTGCCACCAGCAGAATGGTCGCAGGGGCTGGCACTGAAGCTTTCTTT
>TRBJ1-1|-|-|TRBV3-1/TRBV3-2
CASSQGGRGAFF
TGTGCCAGCAGCCAAGGGGGCAGGGGTGCTTTCTTT
>TRBJ1-1|TRBD1|-|TRBV10-3
CAISTGTGGGGTEAFF
TGTGCCATCAGCACCGGGACAGGGGGCGGTGGAACTGAAGCTTTCTTT
>TRBJ1-2|TRBD1|-|TRBV5-5
CASSLGGQANYGYTF
TGTGCCAGCAGCTTGGGAGGACAGGCTAACTATGGCTACACCTTC
>TRBJ1-2|TRBD1|-|TRBV27
CASSLNRGLDGYTF
TGTGCCAGCAGTTTAAACAGGGGGCTTGATGGCTACACCTTC
>TRBJ1-6|TRBD1|-|TRBV4-3
CASSQDFYGPGGSGDNSPLHF
TGCGCCAGCAGCCAAGATTTTTACGGGCCAGGGGGCAGTGGTGATAATTCACCCCTCCACTTT
>TRBJ2-7|TRBD1|-|TRBV7-3
CASSTGTGGGEQYF
TGTGCCAGCAGCACCGGGACAGGGGGCGGCGAGCAGTACTTC
>TRBJ2-5|-|-|TRBV6-6
CASSSTSGSSETQYF
TGTGCCAGCAGTTCCACTAGTGGGAGCTCAGAGACCCAGTACTTC
>TRBJ1-2|TRBD1|-|TRBV15
CATSRRDRVPLDGYTF
TGTGCCACCAGCAGAAGAGACAGGGTGCCCCTGGATGGCTACACCTTC
>TRBJ2-2|-|-|TRBV7-2
CASSLPTGVATGELFF
TGTGCCAGCAGCTTACCTACGGGGGTGGCCACCGGGGAGCTGTTTTTT
>TRBJ1-6|-|-|TRBV5-5
CASSLGSRNNSPLHF
TGTGCCAGCAGCTTGGGATCCAGGAATAATTCACCCCTCCACTTT
>TRBJ1-2|-|-|TRBV5-8
CASSLFADTPF
TGTGCCAGCAGCTTGTTCGCGGACACCCCCTTC
>TRBJ2-3|-|-|TRBV6-2/TRBV6-3
CASSKASVGDTQYF
TGTGCCAGCAGTAAGGCTAGCGTGGGAGATACGCAGTATTTT
>TRBJ2-1|TRBD2|-|TRBV7-2
CASSSGLAYNEQFF
TGTGCCAGCAGCTCGGGACTAGCCTACAATGAGCAGTTCTTC
>TRBJ2-1|TRBD1|-|TRBV10-3
CAISGPRTGGNEQFF
TGTGCCATCAGTGGGCCAAGGACAGGGGGGAATGAGCAGTTCTTC
>TRBJ1-5|TRBD1|-|TRBV3-1/TRBV3-2
CASSRQGTQPQHF
TGTGCCAGCAGCCGACAGGGGACTCAGCCCCAGCATTTT
>TRBJ1-1|-|-|TRBV9
CASSVTSNTEAFF
TGTGCCAGCAGCGTCACGAGTAACACTGAAGCTTTCTTT
>TRBJ2-1|TRBD1|-|TRBV14
CASSQKPGQGAPSTSYNEQFF
TGTGCCAGCAGCCAAAAACCGGGACAGGGGGCACCCTCGACTTCCTACAATGAGCAGTTCTTC
>TRBJ1-1|-|-|TRBV5-1
CASSLVQGDNTEAFF
TGCGCCAGCAGCTTGGTACAAGGGGATAACACTGAAGCTTTCTTT
>TRBJ1-5|TRBD1|-|TRBV7-9
CASSLGAGGGSQPQHF
TGTGCCAGCAGCTTAGGGGCAGGGGGTGGAAGTCAGCCCCAGCATTTT
>TRBJ1-1|-|-|TRBV7-2
CASSLAQGNGPEAFF
TGTGCCAGCAGCTTAGCCCAGGGAAACGGGCCTGAAGCTTTCTTT
>TRBJ2-7|TRBD1|-|TRBV7-2
CASSTRTGDEQYF
TGTGCCAGCAGCACCCGGACAGGGGACGAGCAGTACTTC
>TRBJ2-1|TRBD2|once|TRBV4-1
CASSQDQAGAFYNEQFF
TGCGCCAGCAGCCAAGATCAAGCGGGAGCCTTCTACAATGAGCAGTTCTTC
>TRBJ2-5|TRBD2|-|TRBV10-3
CAISDSGGRETQYF
TGTGCCATCAGTGATAGCGGGGGGAGGGAGACCCAGTACTTC
>TRBJ2-2|-|-|TRBV3-1/TRBV3-2
CASSLQTSTGELFF
TGTGCCAGCAGCCTACAGACTAGCACCGGGGAGCTGTTTTTT
>TRBJ2-3|TRBD2|-|TRBV11-2
CASSERLAGRTDTQYF
TGTGCCAGCAGCGAGAGACTAGCGGGACGCACAGATACGCAGTATTTT